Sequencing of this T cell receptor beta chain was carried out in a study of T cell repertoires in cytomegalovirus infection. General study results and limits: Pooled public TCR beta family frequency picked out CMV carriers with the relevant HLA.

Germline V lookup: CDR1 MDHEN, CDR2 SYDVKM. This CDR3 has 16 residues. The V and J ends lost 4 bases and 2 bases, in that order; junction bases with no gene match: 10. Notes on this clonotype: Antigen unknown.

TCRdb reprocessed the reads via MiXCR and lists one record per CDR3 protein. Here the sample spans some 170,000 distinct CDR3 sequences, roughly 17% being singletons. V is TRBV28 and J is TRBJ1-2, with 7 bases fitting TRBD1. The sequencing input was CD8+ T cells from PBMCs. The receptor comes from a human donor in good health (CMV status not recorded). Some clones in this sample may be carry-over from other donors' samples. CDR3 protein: CASSSSGRGRNYGYTF. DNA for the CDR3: TGTGCCAGCAGTTCGTCAGGAAGGGGGCGCAACTATGGCTACACCTTC.